Sequencing of this T cell receptor (beta chain) was carried out in a study of OX40 agonist ivuxolimab in advanced cancers. The protocol was immunoSEQ multiplex PCR, while the TCRdb copy is restricted to in-frame clones and leaves out a portion. In the table there are about 43,000 clones, around 87% of which are singletons. Notes on the study in general: Average numbers of expanded clones were greater in CD8+ T cells than in CD4+.

This clone has a single count. Its antigen is not known. The sample consisted of CD4+ or CD8+ T cells sorted from blood, taken in a trial of the OX40 agonist ivuxolimab. This sequence originates from an adult with an advanced solid tumor such as melanoma, head and neck, liver or kidney cancer.

CDR3: CASSLGDLYGYTF. The CDR3 coding sequence is TGTGCCAGCAGCTTAGGGGACCTCTATGGCTACACCTTC. The J gene is TRBJ1-2, the V gene TRBV7-8; tentatively, D is TRBD1 (5 bases). Germline V gene sequence: CDR1 SGHVS, CDR2 FQNEAQ. The V end lost 1 base, the J end lost 4 bases, and 7 bases lay between the germline ends. CDR3 size: 13 residues.